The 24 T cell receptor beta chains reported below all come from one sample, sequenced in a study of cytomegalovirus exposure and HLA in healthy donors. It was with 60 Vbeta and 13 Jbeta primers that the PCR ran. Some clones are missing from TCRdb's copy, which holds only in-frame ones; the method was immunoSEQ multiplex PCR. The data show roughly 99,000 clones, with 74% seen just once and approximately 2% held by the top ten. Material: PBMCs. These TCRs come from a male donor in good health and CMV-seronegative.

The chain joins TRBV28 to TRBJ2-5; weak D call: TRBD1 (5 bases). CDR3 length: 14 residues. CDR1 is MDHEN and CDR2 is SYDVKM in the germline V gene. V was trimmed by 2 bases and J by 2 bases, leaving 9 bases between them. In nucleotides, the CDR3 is TGTGCCAGCAGTTTAATCACAGGACAAGAGACCCAGTACTTC. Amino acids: CASSLITGQETQYF.

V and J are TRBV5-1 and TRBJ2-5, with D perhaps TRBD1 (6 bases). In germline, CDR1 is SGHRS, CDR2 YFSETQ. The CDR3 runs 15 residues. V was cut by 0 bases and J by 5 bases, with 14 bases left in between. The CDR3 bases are TGCGCCAGCAGCTTGGGACAGGTCGGGGCGGAGACCCAGTACTTC. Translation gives CASSLGQVGAETQYF.

CDR3 residues: CASSSYKGQAYEQYF. In DNA, the CDR3 is TGTGCCAGCAGCTCGTATAAAGGACAGGCCTACGAGCAGTACTTC. The chain carries TRBV11-2 and TRBJ2-7; 7 nucleotides agree with TRBD1. Germline lookup yields CDR1 SGHAT and CDR2 FQNNGV. V was pared by 4 bases and J by 2 bases, with 8 bases of the junction left unmatched. The CDR3 has 15 amino acids.

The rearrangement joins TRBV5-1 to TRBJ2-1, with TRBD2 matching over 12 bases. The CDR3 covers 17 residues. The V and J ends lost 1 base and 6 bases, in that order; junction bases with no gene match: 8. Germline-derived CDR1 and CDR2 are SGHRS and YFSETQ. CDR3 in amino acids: CASSLISMGLAGNEQFF. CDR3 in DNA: TGCGCCAGCAGCTTGATTTCTATGGGACTAGCGGGCAATGAGCAGTTCTTC.

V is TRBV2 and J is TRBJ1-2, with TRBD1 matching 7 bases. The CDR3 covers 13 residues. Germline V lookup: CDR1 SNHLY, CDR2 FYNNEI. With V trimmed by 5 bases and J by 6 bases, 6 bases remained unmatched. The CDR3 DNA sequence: TGTGCCAGCAGTCGACAGGGATTCAATGGCTACACCTTC. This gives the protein CASSRQGFNGYTF.

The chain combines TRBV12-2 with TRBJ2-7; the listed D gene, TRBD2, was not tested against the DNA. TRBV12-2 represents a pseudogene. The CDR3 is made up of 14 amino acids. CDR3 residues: CASRFTKRSYEQYF. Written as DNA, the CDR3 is TGTGCAAGTCGCTTCACTAAACGCTCCTACGAGCAGTACTTC.

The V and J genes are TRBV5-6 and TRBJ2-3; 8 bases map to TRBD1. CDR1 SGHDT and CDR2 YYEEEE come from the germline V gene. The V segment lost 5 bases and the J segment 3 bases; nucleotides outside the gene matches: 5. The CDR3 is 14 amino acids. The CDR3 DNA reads TGTGCCAGCAGAGGACAGGGTAGTACAGATACGCAGTATTTT. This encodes CASRGQGSTDTQYF.

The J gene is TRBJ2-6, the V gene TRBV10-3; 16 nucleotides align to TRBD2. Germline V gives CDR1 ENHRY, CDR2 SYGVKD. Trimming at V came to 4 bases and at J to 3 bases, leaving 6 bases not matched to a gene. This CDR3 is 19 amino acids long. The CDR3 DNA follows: TGTGCCATCAGTGCCGCGGGACTAGCGGGAGGGCTTGGGGCCAACGTCCTGACTTTC. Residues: CAISAAGLAGGLGANVLTF.

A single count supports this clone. DNA of the CDR3: TGCAGCGTTGAAGGGTGGGGAGAGAGCTCCTACGAGCAGTACTTC. It yields the protein CSVEGWGESSYEQYF. The rearrangement links TRBV29-1 to TRBJ2-7; the D gene is possibly TRBD2 (5 bases). The germline V and J ends were trimmed by 1 base and 0 bases, with 13 bases remaining between them. CDR3 length: 15 amino acids. Germline V gene lookup returns CDR1 SQVTM and CDR2 ANQGSEA.

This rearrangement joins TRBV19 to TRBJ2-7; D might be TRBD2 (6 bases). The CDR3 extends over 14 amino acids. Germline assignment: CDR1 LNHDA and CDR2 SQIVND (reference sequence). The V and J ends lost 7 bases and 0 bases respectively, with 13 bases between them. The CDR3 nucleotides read TGTGCCAGTAAATCCTCCGGGAGCTCCTACGAGCAGTACTTC. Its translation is CASKSSGSSYEQYF.

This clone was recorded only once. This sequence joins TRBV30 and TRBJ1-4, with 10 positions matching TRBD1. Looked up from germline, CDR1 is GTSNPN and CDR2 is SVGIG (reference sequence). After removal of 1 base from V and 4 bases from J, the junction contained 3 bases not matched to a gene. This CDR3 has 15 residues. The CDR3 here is CAWSEGQGFNEKLFF. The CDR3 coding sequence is TGTGCCTGGAGTGAGGGACAGGGGTTTAATGAAAAACTGTTTTTT. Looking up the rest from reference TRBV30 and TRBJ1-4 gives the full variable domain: SQTIHQWPATLVQPVGSPLSLECTVEGTSNPNLYWYRQAAGRGLQLLFYSVGIGQISSEVPQNLSASRPQDRQFILSSKKLLLSDSGFYLCAWSEGQGFNEKLFFGSGTQLSVL.

The DNA for the CDR3 is TGTGCCTGGATCGGACAGGGAAGATCTGAAGCTTTCTTT. This gives the protein CAWIGQGRSEAFF. V and J are TRBV30 and TRBJ1-1; 8 bases match TRBD1. Losses at the gene ends were 4 bases for V and 6 bases for J; bases not matched to a gene: 7. This CDR3 contains 13 residues. Germline-derived CDR1 and CDR2 are GTSNPN and SVGIG (reference sequence).

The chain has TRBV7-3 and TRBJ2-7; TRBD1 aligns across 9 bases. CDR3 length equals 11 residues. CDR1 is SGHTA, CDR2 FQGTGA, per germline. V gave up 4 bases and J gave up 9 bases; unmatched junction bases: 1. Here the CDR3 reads CASSSGQGQYF. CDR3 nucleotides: TGTGCCAGCAGCTCGGGACAGGGGCAGTACTTC.

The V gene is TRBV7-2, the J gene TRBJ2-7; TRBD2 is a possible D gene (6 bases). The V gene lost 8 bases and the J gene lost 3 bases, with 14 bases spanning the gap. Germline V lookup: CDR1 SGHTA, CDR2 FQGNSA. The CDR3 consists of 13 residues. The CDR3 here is CASGLSGFYEQYF. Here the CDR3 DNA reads TGTGCCAGCGGACTATCGGGCTTCTACGAGCAGTACTTC. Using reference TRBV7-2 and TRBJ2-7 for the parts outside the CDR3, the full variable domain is GAGVSQSPSNKVTEKGKDVELRCDPISGHTALYWYRQSLGQGLEFLIYFQGNSAPDKSGLPSDRFSAERTGGSVSTLTIQRTQQEDSAVYLCASGLSGFYEQYFGPGTRLTVT.

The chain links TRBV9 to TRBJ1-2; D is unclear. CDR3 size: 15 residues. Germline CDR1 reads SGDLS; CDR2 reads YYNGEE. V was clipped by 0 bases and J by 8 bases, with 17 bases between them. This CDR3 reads CASSVDPTRVYGYTF. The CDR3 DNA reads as TGTGCCAGCAGCGTAGACCCGACTAGGGTGTACGGCTACACCTTC. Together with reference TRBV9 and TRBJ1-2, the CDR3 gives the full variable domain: DSGVTQTPKHLITATGQRVTLRCSPRSGDLSVYWYQQSLDQGLQFLIQYYNGEERAKGNILERFSAQQFPDLHSELNLSSLELGDSALYFCASSVDPTRVYGYTFGSGTRLTVV.

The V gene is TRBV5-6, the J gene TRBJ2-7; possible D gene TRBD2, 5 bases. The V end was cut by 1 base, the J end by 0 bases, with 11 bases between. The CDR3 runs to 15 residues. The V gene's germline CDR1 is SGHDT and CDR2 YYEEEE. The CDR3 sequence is CASSLSKRYSYEQYF. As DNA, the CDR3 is TGTGCCAGCAGCTTGTCAAAGCGGTACTCCTACGAGCAGTACTTC.

In nucleotides, the CDR3 is TGTGCCAGCAGTTTAGGGTTAGCTGAGCAGTTCTTC. It yields the protein CASSLGLAEQFF. The V and J genes are TRBV28 and TRBJ2-1; D ambiguous. Germline CDR1 MDHEN, CDR2 SYDVKM. The V end lost 2 bases, the J end lost 9 bases, and 8 bases lay between the germline ends. The CDR3 consists of 12 residues.

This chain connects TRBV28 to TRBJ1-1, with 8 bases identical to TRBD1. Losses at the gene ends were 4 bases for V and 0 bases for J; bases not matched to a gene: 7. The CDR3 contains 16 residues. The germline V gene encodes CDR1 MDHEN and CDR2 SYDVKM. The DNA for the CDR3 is TGTGCCAGCAGTTCTGGGACAGGTGGGATGAACACTGAAGCTTTCTTT. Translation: CASSSGTGGMNTEAFF. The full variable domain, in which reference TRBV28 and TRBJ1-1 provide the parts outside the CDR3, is DVKVTQSSRYLVKRTGEKVFLECVQDMDHENMFWYRQDPGLGLRLIYFSYDVKMKEKGDIPEGYSVSREKKERFSLILESASTNQTSMYLCASSSGTGGMNTEAFFGQGTRLTVV.

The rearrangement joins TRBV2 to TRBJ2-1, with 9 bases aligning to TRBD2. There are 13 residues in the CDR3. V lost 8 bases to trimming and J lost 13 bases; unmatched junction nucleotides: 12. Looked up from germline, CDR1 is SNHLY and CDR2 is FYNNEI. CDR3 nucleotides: TGTGCCAGCTACAATCGCGGGAGGGCCCCACAGTTCTTC. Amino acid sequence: CASYNRGRAPQFF.

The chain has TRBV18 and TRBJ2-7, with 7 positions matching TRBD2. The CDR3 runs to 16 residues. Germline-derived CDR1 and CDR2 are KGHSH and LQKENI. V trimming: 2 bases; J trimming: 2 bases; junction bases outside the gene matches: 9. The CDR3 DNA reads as TGTGCCAGCTCACCAGGACTACTAGCGCGTACCTACGAGCAGTACTTC. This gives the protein CASSPGLLARTYEQYF.

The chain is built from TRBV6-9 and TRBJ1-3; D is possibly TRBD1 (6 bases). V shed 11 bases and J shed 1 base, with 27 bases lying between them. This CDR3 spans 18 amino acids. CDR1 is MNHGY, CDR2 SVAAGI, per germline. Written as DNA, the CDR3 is TGTGCCTGGGGACGGGGGGGGCGAGATTCTTTATCTGGAAACACCATATATTTT. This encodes CAWGRGGRDSLSGNTIYF.

The chain's CDR3 is CASSFVAGGTGELFF. CDR3 DNA: TGTGCCAGCAGTTTCGTAGCGGGAGGCACCGGGGAGCTGTTTTTT. This chain connects TRBV2 to TRBJ2-2; 10 nucleotides line up with TRBD2. J lost 4 bases, V lost 5 bases, and 4 bases had no gene match. This CDR3 has 15 amino acids. Germline V lookup: CDR1 SNHLY, CDR2 FYNNEI.

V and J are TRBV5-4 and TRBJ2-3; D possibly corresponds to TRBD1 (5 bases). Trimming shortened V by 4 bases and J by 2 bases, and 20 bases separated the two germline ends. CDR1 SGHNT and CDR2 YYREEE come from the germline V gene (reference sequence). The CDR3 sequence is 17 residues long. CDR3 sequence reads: CASSPERPRAITDTQYF. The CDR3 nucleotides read TGTGCCAGCAGCCCTGAACGTCCCAGGGCGATCACAGATACGCAGTATTTT.

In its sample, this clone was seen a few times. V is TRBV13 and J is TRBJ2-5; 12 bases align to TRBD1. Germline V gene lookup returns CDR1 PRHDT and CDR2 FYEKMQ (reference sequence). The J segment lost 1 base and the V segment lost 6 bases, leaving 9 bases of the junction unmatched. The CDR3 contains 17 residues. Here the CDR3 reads CASRPAGTGGPQETQYF. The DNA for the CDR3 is TGTGCCAGCAGGCCTGCCGGGACAGGGGGCCCCCAAGAGACCCAGTACTTC.